This entry describes one TCR beta chain. CDR1 and CDR2 (germline): MRHNA, SNTAGT. CDR3 size: 14 residues. V was cut by 5 bases and J by 2 bases, with 12 bases left in between. Any history of autoimmune disease or systemic immunosuppression disqualified patients. This sample was included in a study of OX40 agonist ivuxolimab in advanced cancers. Overall study context: Eligibility admitted prior anti-PD-1, anti-PD-L1 or anti-CTLA-4 therapy; 40% had some.

Clones were sequenced by immunoSEQ multiplex PCR, and TCRdb holds only the in-frame ones, with some missing. The sample includes 55,000 to 75,000 clones, about nine tenths of them seen just once. V gene TRBV6-4 combines with J gene TRBJ1-1, with D maybe TRBD1 (6 bases). This TCR came from an adult with an advanced solid tumor such as melanoma, head and neck, liver or kidney cancer. Material: CD4+ or CD8+ T cells sorted from blood, obtained in a trial of the OX40 agonist ivuxolimab. CDR3 in amino acids: CASSPGHRNTEAFF. The CDR3 nucleotides are TGTGCCAGCAGTCCGGGACACCGAAACACTGAAGCTTTCTTT.